In this sample, the clone carrying this T cell receptor beta chain turned up a few times. The data were taken from a study of control samples from healthy donors and cancer patients. Trimming removed 2 bases at V and 0 bases at J, with 17 bases between. This CDR3 has 18 residues. Germline CDR1 and CDR2: MRHNA and SNTAGT. TCRdb's copy holds only in-frame clones and misses some; the assay was immunoSEQ multiplex PCR. The sample holds approximately 160,000 clones, just over 90% seen once. The receptor's source is an older woman in good health. The V call is TRBV6-4, the J call TRBJ1-3; D not resolved. The sample taken for sequencing was blood. The DNA of the CDR3 is TGTGCCAGCAGTGACCTGTTACTAGGACGTATCTCTGGAAACACCATATATTTT. It translates to CASSDLLLGRISGNTIYF.